The entry below describes one T cell receptor (beta chain). This specimen comes from a study of control samples from healthy donors and cancer patients. Measured with immunoSEQ multiplex PCR; TCRdb has only the in-frame clones, and not every one. The repertoire holds approximately 180,000 clones, with roughly 94% as singletons. Germline CDR1 is SGHTA and CDR2 is FQGNSA. The CDR3 runs to 16 residues. V gave up 0 bases and J gave up 0 bases, with 12 bases separating them. Sample: blood. The TCR originated in a woman aged 18-29 years in good health. This sequence joins TRBV7-2 and TRBJ2-7; a possible D gene is TRBD1 (6 bases). The CDR3 DNA sequence: TGTGCCAGCAGCTTAGCTGCCCGGACAGCCTCCTACGAGCAGTACTTC. This sequence encodes CASSLAARTASYEQYF.